Sequencing of this T cell receptor beta chain was carried out in a study of T cell responses to AZD1222 COVID-19 vaccine. Findings and caveats of the study: Regions 160-218 and 743-854 held dominance among vaccine-associated CD4 TCRs, which spanned spike. Elevations in Spike-specific TCR breadth and depth followed administration of two AZD1222 doses.

V shed 4 bases and J 1 base; nucleotides not matched to a gene: 3. CDR3 length equals 14 residues. Germline assignment: CDR1 SGDLS and CDR2 YYNGEE. Generated by immunoSEQ multiplex PCR, the TCRdb table keeps only in-frame clones and is missing some. Of tens of thousands of clones listed, 85% to 90% were seen once; the top ten hold around 9.6%. A single count supports this clone. Its antigen is as yet unknown. The genes are TRBV9 and TRBJ1-2, with 8 bases matching TRBD1. This TCR came from an adult in good health. Sequences were derived from peripheral blood, sampled on day 0 of AZD1222 vaccination. CDR3 residues: CASSRGQGNYGYTF. The CDR3 DNA is TGTGCCAGCAGCCGCGGACAGGGTAACTATGGCTACACCTTC.